One and the same sample provided the 12 T cell receptor beta chains below, sequenced in a study of blood T cell repertoires in COVID-19. Here immunoSEQ multiplex PCR was the method, and the copy in TCRdb shows in-frame clones only, minus some. The sample holds just over 350,000 clones; 70% to 90% are singletons and the top ten take about 7.1%. Sample: peripheral blood. The source of these receptors is a woman aged 55-70 years with COVID-19, enrolled during active disease.

V gene TRBV7-2 combines with J gene TRBJ2-5, with TRBD2 as a possible D gene (5 bases). Germline lookup yields CDR1 SGHTA and CDR2 FQGNSA. The CDR3 loop spans 14 amino acids. Trimming took 4 bases from V and 1 from J, leaving 10 bases between them. The CDR3 here is CASSWRRIQETQYF. CDR3 DNA sequence: TGTGCCAGCAGCTGGAGGCGTATCCAAGAGACCCAGTACTTC.

The chain combines TRBV2 with TRBJ2-3, with TRBD2 identical over 16 bases. Trimming cost V 5 bases and J 1 base; bases outside gene matches: 9. This CDR3 contains 19 residues. The germline gives CDR1 SNHLY, CDR2 FYNNEI. The CDR3 loop reads CASSSPGLAGGPGTDTQYF. The CDR3 DNA reads TGTGCCAGCAGTTCCCCGGGACTAGCGGGGGGGCCTGGCACAGATACGCAGTATTTT.

The chain couples TRBV4-1 to TRBJ2-3; 10 nucleotides match TRBD2. There are 17 residues in the CDR3. V shed 0 bases and J 3 bases; nucleotides not matched to a gene: 6. Germline V CDR1 and CDR2: MGHRA, YSYEKL. The CDR3 DNA is TGCGCCAGCAGCCAAGAAGTAGCGGGGGGCGGGACAGATACGCAGTATTTT. Protein sequence: CASSQEVAGGGTDTQYF.

The chain is built from TRBV30 and TRBJ1-1; possible D gene TRBD1, 5 bases. Germline lookup yields CDR1 GTSNPN and CDR2 SVGIG (reference sequence). V lost 7 bases and J 8 bases, leaving 14 bases between the germline ends. This CDR3 spans 11 amino acids. Written as DNA, the CDR3 is TGTGCCTCCAAGGGGCGACCCGAAGCTTTCTTT. Its protein product is CASKGRPEAFF.

As for this clone: Other DNA sequences in this specimen translate into the identical CDR3. V usage is TRBV30 and J usage is TRBJ2-7; 8 nucleotides align to TRBD1. The CDR3 runs 12 residues. Losses at the gene ends were 5 bases for V and 3 bases for J; bases not matched to a gene: 3. Germline values: CDR1 GTSNPN, CDR2 SVGIG (reference sequence). The CDR3 sequence is CAWSGQGYEQYF. In nucleotides, the CDR3 is TGTGCCTGGTCAGGACAGGGCTACGAGCAGTACTTC.

The rearrangement uses TRBV3-1 (or the pseudogene TRBV3-2) and TRBJ2-7; 13 bases align to TRBD2. The CDR3 is 16 residues long. The V segment lost 4 bases and the J segment 2 bases; nucleotides outside the gene matches: 5. Germline V lookup: CDR1 LGHDT, CDR2 YNNKEL (reference sequence). The CDR3 region has the DNA TGTGCCAGCAGCCGACTAGCGGGGGGTCAGACCTACGAGCAGTACTTC. Translation gives CASSRLAGGQTYEQYF.

V usage is TRBV30 and J usage is TRBJ1-5; D is possibly TRBD1 (6 bases). Germline lookup yields CDR1 GTSNPN and CDR2 SVGIG (reference sequence). CDR3 length: 14 amino acids. V dropped 2 bases and J dropped 0 bases, with 8 bases sitting between them. This CDR3 reads CAWSLTGSNQPQHF. In DNA, the CDR3 is TGTGCCTGGAGTTTGACAGGTAGCAATCAGCCCCAGCATTTT.

The count of this clone is one. One junction end does not reproduce the germline sequence, and a read error may be involved. V and J are TRBV7-3 and TRBJ2-5; TRBD1 is a possible D gene (5 bases). Germline values: CDR1 SGHTA, CDR2 FQGTGA. The CDR3 length is 13 residues. The CDR3 bases are TGTGCCAGCAGTTTAACCAGGGAAGAGACCCAGTACTTC. Amino acid sequence: CASSLTREETQYF.

V gene TRBV10-1 combines with J gene TRBJ1-4, with 7 bases fitting TRBD1. With 3 bases clipped from V and 8 bases from J, the junction kept 18 bases outside the gene matches. This CDR3 region has 18 residues. Germline CDR1 and CDR2: WNHNN and SYGVQD (reference sequence). Written as DNA, the CDR3 is TGCGCCAGCAGTGAAGGGGACAGTCGGTGGTCAAGGTCCGAAAAACTGTTTTTT. Its translation is CASSEGDSRWSRSEKLFF.

The chain links TRBV7-2 to TRBJ2-1; TRBD2 matches 8 bases. The J segment lost 4 bases and the V segment lost 5 bases, leaving 7 bases of the junction unmatched. The germline V gene encodes CDR1 SGHTA and CDR2 FQGNSA. This CDR3 is built from 15 residues. For the CDR3, the DNA is TGTGCCAGCAGCCAGCCCAGCGGGGGATACAATGAGCAGTTCTTC. Translated: CASSQPSGGYNEQFF.

The chain joins TRBV5-1 to TRBJ2-5, with 7 bases lining up with TRBD1. J lost 3 bases, V lost 4 bases, and 3 bases had no gene match. Looked up from germline, CDR1 is SGHRS and CDR2 is YFSETQ. The CDR3 covers 13 residues. The CDR3 protein is CASSTGQKETQYF. As DNA, the CDR3 is TGCGCCAGCAGCACGGGACAGAAAGAGACCCAGTACTTC.

The chain combines TRBV19 with TRBJ1-5; no definite D call. The CDR3 has 17 amino acids. Trimming removed 5 bases at V and 1 base at J, with 18 bases between. In germline, CDR1 is LNHDA, CDR2 SQIVND (reference sequence). CDR3 nucleotide sequence: TGTGCCAGTAGTCACGGGGTGTTTTTGTCGAGCAATCAGCCCCAGCATTTT. It encodes CASSHGVFLSSNQPQHF.